This T cell receptor (beta chain) appears in the sequencing data of a study of blood T cell repertoires in COVID-19. Authors' analysis steps: Estimated nucleated cell counts came from reference gene primer amplification. Assay used: immunoSEQ multiplex PCR; TCRdb lists only in-frame clones, some missing. The V and J calls and clone size were taken over from that table, and D and trimming were inferred from the DNA. The table has a few hundred thousand clones, approximately 87% seen once. This clone was seen just once. V shed 3 bases and J shed 4 bases, with 8 bases lying between them. Germline CDR1 and CDR2: SGHRS and YFSETQ. CDR3 length equals 13 residues. Symptom resolution, clearance, or two negative PCRs marked donors in Cohort 3 as recovered.

The sequencing sample was made of PBMCs or T cells enriched from blood (not recorded which). J is TRBJ1-3 and V is TRBV5-1; D unresolved. This receptor was identified in a woman aged 40 to 55 who had recovered from COVID-19. The CDR3 region is CASSSSPGNTIYF. CDR3 nucleotides: TGCGCCAGCAGCTCGTCCCCCGGAAACACCATATATTTT.